The TCR beta chain described here comes from a study of cytomegalovirus exposure and HLA in healthy donors. The table lists this clone with a count of one. Profiling relied on immunoSEQ multiplex PCR, and the TCRdb table lists in-frame clones only, not all of them. The table has approximately 260,000 clones, 70% to 90% seen once; the top ten hold 0.95% to 1.5%. The source material was PBMCs. This sequence originates from a woman aged 30 to 39 in good health and CMV-seropositive.

CDR3 DNA sequence: TGTGCCAGCTCATTACAGGGTGGCTACGAGCAGTACTTC. Its protein product is CASSLQGGYEQYF. The chain joins TRBV18 to TRBJ2-7, with TRBD1 as a possible D gene (6 bases). Germline CDR1 is KGHSH and CDR2 is LQKENI. Deletions cut 5 bases from V and 3 bases from J, with 11 bases between. This CDR3 has 13 amino acids.